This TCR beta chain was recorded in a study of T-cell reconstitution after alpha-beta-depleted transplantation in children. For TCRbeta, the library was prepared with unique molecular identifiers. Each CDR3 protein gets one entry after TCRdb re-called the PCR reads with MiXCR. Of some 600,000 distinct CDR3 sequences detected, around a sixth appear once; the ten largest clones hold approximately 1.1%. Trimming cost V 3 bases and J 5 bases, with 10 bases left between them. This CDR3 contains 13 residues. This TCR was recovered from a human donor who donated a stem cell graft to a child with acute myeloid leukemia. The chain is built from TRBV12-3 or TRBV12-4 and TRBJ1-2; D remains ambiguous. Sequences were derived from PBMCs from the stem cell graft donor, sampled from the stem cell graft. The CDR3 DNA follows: TGTGCCAGCAGTTTCGAACAGAGTTATGGCTACACCTTC. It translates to CASSFEQSYGYTF.